The T cell receptor beta chain described here comes from a study of cytomegalovirus exposure and HLA in healthy donors. The primer mix had 60 Vbeta and 13 Jbeta primers. Libraries were prepared by immunoSEQ multiplex PCR; TCRdb keeps only in-frame clonotypes and omits some of them. The sample shows around 100,000 clones, about 81% of them seen only once. V shed 6 bases and J 4 bases; nucleotides not matched to a gene: 6. The CDR3 is 14 residues long. Germline CDR1 reads ENHRY; CDR2 reads SYGVKD. The clonotype comes from a woman aged 40 to 50 in good health and CMV-seropositive. The gene calls are TRBV10-3 and TRBJ2-5, with 9 positions matching TRBD1. Sequencing was carried out using PBMCs. CDR3 nucleotides: TGTGCCATCAGGCCTACAGGGGGCGCAGAGACCCAGTACTTC. Protein sequence: CAIRPTGGAETQYF.